What follows are 30 T cell receptor beta chains derived from one specimen sequenced in a study of blood T cell repertoires in COVID-19. Measured with immunoSEQ multiplex PCR; TCRdb has only the in-frame clones, and not every one. This sample has roughly 290,000 clones, with more than 75% found just once. Sequenced material: peripheral blood. The source is a woman in her thirties who had recovered from COVID-19.

This clone was recorded a few times. The CDR3 is CASSFRSSYNEQFF. In nucleotides, the CDR3 is TGTGCCAGCAGTTTTAGGAGCTCCTACAATGAGCAGTTCTTC. The chain recombines TRBV28 with TRBJ2-1; D gene unclear. CDR1 and CDR2 (germline): MDHEN, SYDVKM. V was trimmed by 3 bases and J by 0 bases, leaving 6 bases between them. The CDR3 sequence is 14 residues long.

The chain carries TRBV5-4 and TRBJ2-7, with a tentative D call TRBD2 (6 bases). V was clipped by 0 bases and J by 4 bases, with 8 bases between them. The CDR3 runs 13 residues. Germline CDR1 is SGHNT and CDR2 is YYREEE (reference sequence). The CDR3 DNA reads as TGTGCCAGCAGCTTGGCTGCGGGGTACGAGCAGTACTTC. Translation: CASSLAAGYEQYF.

The rearrangement joins TRBV15 to TRBJ1-6, with 7 bases that match TRBD1. The CDR3 loop spans 18 amino acids. Germline-derived CDR1 and CDR2 are LNHNV and YYDKDF (reference sequence). The V and J ends lost 0 bases and 0 bases, in that order; junction bases with no gene match: 5. CDR3 protein: CATSRDRDSDSYNSPLHF. The DNA for the CDR3 is TGTGCCACCAGCAGAGATCGGGACAGCGACTCCTATAATTCACCCCTCCACTTT.

The chain carries TRBV6-5 and TRBJ1-1; 7 bases are shared with TRBD1. This CDR3 has 15 residues. V lost 8 bases and J lost 1; bases outside the gene matches: 10. Germline loops: CDR1 MNHEY, CDR2 SVGAGI. This chain's CDR3 is CASARAGTENTEAFF. CDR3 nucleotides: TGTGCCAGCGCACGGGCCGGGACAGAGAACACTGAAGCTTTCTTT.

The chain combines TRBV28 with TRBJ2-7, with TRBD2 identical over 7 bases. This CDR3 spans 18 amino acids. Per the germline V gene, CDR1 is MDHEN and CDR2 is SYDVKM. J lost 4 bases, V lost 3 bases, and 18 bases had no gene match. Here the CDR3 reads CASSLVLTLAERSYEQYF. The CDR3 DNA follows: TGTGCCAGCAGTTTGGTGCTCACTCTAGCGGAGCGGAGTTACGAGCAGTACTTC.

V gene TRBV4-2 combines with J gene TRBJ2-7, with no clear D. CDR1 and CDR2 (germline): LGHNA, YNFKEQ. The germline V and J ends were trimmed by 4 bases and 1 base, with 17 bases remaining between them. The CDR3 loop spans 16 amino acids. CDR3 sequence: CASSPLVSQLSYEQYF. CDR3 in DNA: TGTGCCAGCAGCCCCCTTGTCTCGCAACTATCCTACGAGCAGTACTTC.

This sequence joins TRBV28 and TRBJ2-5; D unclear. Germline V gives CDR1 MDHEN, CDR2 SYDVKM. Trimming took 5 bases from V and 7 from J, leaving 17 bases between them. CDR3 size: 14 residues. CDR3 DNA: TGTGCCAGCAGTCCAGCGCGAGACGTGGCGACCCAGTACTTC. This translates into CASSPARDVATQYF.

The rearrangement uses TRBV24-1 and TRBJ1-2; 11 bases match TRBD1. Germline CDR1 is KGHDR and CDR2 is SFDVKD. V was pared by 3 bases and J by 2 bases, with 10 bases of the junction left unmatched. CDR3 length: 18 amino acids. CDR3: CATSDITWTGGRNYGYTF. DNA for the CDR3: TGTGCCACCAGTGATATTACTTGGACAGGGGGCAGGAACTATGGCTACACCTTC.

The genes are TRBV5-6 and TRBJ1-1, with 7 bases lining up with TRBD1. Germline CDR1 is SGHDT and CDR2 is YYEEEE. V was pared by 4 bases and J by 2 bases, with 2 bases of the junction left unmatched. The CDR3 runs 13 residues. In DNA form, the CDR3 reads TGTGCCAGCAGCCGACAGGGCAACACTGAAGCTTTCTTT. Protein: CASSRQGNTEAFF.

The V gene is TRBV6-5, the J gene TRBJ1-3; no reliable D call. V was clipped by 0 bases and J by 1 base, with 4 bases between them. The CDR3 totals 14 residues. Looked up from germline, CDR1 is MNHEY and CDR2 is SVGAGI. This chain's CDR3 is CASSYSRSGNTIYF. CDR3 nucleotides: TGTGCCAGCAGTTACTCGAGATCTGGAAACACCATATATTTT.

The chain has TRBV9 and TRBJ2-3; D is ambiguous. The ends were cut back, 4 bases at V and 6 bases at J, with 18 bases in the middle. The germline V gene encodes CDR1 SGDLS and CDR2 YYNGEE. This CDR3 spans 15 amino acids. CDR3 sequence (DNA): TGTGCCAGCAGCCCCCGAGATCCCCTTATGGATACGCAGTATTTT. Protein: CASSPRDPLMDTQYF.

The rearrangement uses TRBV7-3 and TRBJ2-2; D gene ambiguous. Trimming shortened V by 5 bases and J by 3 bases, and 7 bases separated the two germline ends. Germline V gives CDR1 SGHTA, CDR2 FQGTGA. The CDR3 contains 13 residues. The CDR3 protein is CASSPRDTGELFF. The CDR3 nucleotides read TGTGCCAGCAGCCCCCGGGACACCGGGGAGCTGTTTTTT.

This clone was counted once. The CDR3 coding sequence is TGTGCCAGCAGCCCTAGTACCGGGACTACTTACAATGAGCAGTTCTTC. This encodes CASSPSTGTTYNEQFF. The rearrangement links TRBV11-3 to TRBJ2-1; 7 bases fit TRBD2. V lost 5 bases and J lost 4; bases outside the gene matches: 11. This CDR3 contains 16 residues. Germline assignment: CDR1 SGHNT and CDR2 YENEEA.

This clone showed up just once. The J gene is TRBJ2-2, the V gene TRBV18; D is perhaps TRBD1 (6 bases). The germline CDR1 and CDR2 sequences are KGHSH and LQKENI. Trimming shortened V by 5 bases and J by 5 bases, and 12 bases separated the two germline ends. This CDR3 spans 14 amino acids. CDR3 in amino acids: CASSDQGLTGELFF. The CDR3 nucleotides read TGTGCCAGCTCAGATCAGGGGTTGACCGGGGAGCTGTTTTTT.

The J gene is TRBJ2-7, the V gene TRBV7-6, with D maybe TRBD2 (6 bases). V was shortened by 1 base and J by 9 bases, with 16 bases between the two germline ends. This CDR3 has 14 residues. Germline loops: CDR1 SGHVS, CDR2 FNYEAQ. CDR3 bases: TGTGCCAGCAGCTTAGAGGGAGGTCCTGGGCGGCAGTACTTC. This gives the protein CASSLEGGPGRQYF.

V usage is TRBV5-5 and J usage is TRBJ2-5; 7 nucleotides align to TRBD1. With V trimmed by 4 bases and J by 2 bases, 8 bases remained unmatched. The length of the CDR3 is 15 residues. Germline V lookup: CDR1 SGHKS, CDR2 YYEKEE (reference sequence). The CDR3 nucleotides read TGTGCCAGCAGCGCGAGCCCGGGACAGCAAGAGACCCAGTACTTC. Protein sequence: CASSASPGQQETQYF.

As to this clone: The sample holds other DNA sequences that translate to the same CDR3. The chain joins TRBV2 to TRBJ2-3; TRBD2 agrees at 7 bases. V was pared by 0 bases and J by 4 bases, with 1 base of the junction left unmatched. The CDR3 is made up of 14 amino acids. Germline V gives CDR1 SNHLY, CDR2 FYNNEI. The CDR3 nucleotides read TGTGCCAGCAGTGAAGCGGGAGGGCCAGATACGCAGTATTTT. The encoded protein is CASSEAGGPDTQYF.

This clone was seen only a few times. The CDR3 loop reads CASSQDGSSGANVLTF. The CDR3, as DNA: TGCGCCAGCAGCCAAGACGGGAGCTCTGGGGCCAACGTCCTGACTTTC. The V and J genes are TRBV4-3 and TRBJ2-6; tentatively, D is TRBD2 (6 bases). Germline-derived CDR1 and CDR2 are LGHNA and YSLEER. This CDR3 has 16 amino acids. V dropped 0 bases and J dropped 0 bases, with 6 bases sitting between them.

The genes are TRBV5-1 and TRBJ1-3, with D hard to call. This CDR3 region has 16 residues. Trimming shortened V by 0 bases and J by 0 bases, and 10 bases separated the two germline ends. Germline V gene data show CDR1 as SGHRS and CDR2 as YFSETQ. CDR3 sequence reads: CASSLEGLSSGNTIYF. CDR3 nucleotides: TGCGCCAGCAGCTTGGAAGGACTGAGCTCTGGAAACACCATATATTTT.

This sequence joins TRBV6-2 or TRBV6-3 and TRBJ1-1; no definite D call. The ends were cut back, 2 bases at V and 6 bases at J, with 10 bases in the middle. Germline V gene lookup returns CDR1 MNHEY and CDR2 SVGEGT. This CDR3 comprises 13 residues. CDR3 sequence: CASSYAGSAEAFF. As DNA, the CDR3 is TGTGCCAGCAGTTACGCCGGGAGCGCTGAAGCTTTCTTT.

The genes are TRBV19 and TRBJ2-7; 8 bases are shared with TRBD1. V dropped 6 bases and J dropped 5; count of bases not matched to a gene: 9. This CDR3 comprises 14 residues. Germline V gene lookup returns CDR1 LNHDA and CDR2 SQIVND (reference sequence). CDR3 sequence (DNA): TGTGCCAGTAGAAACCGGGACAGGCTTCACGAGCAGTACTTC. Translation gives CASRNRDRLHEQYF. The full variable domain, with the rest looked up from reference TRBV19 and TRBJ2-7, is DGGITQSPKYLFRKEGQNVTLSCEQNLNHDAMYWYRQDPGQGLRLIYYSQIVNDFQKGDIAEGYSVSREKKESFPLTVTSAQKNPTAFYLCASRNRDRLHEQYFGPGTRLTVT.

V and J are TRBV5-1 and TRBJ2-1; 8 bases align to TRBD2. Losses at the gene ends were 4 bases for V and 7 bases for J; bases not matched to a gene: 16. Germline CDR1 SGHRS, CDR2 YFSETQ. This CDR3 is 17 amino acids long. The CDR3 region is CASSRAMVARGANEQFF. The CDR3 DNA sequence: TGCGCCAGCAGCCGCGCGATGGTGGCGCGGGGGGCTAATGAGCAGTTCTTC.

The V and J genes are TRBV29-1 and TRBJ2-7, with TRBD2 identical over 10 bases. The ends lost 2 bases at V and 4 bases at J; junction bases unmatched: 5. Germline CDR1 is SQVTM and CDR2 is ANQGSEA. The CDR3 is 14 amino acids. CDR3 region: CSVETSGVMYEQYF. The CDR3 DNA follows: TGCAGCGTTGAAACTAGCGGGGTTATGTACGAGCAGTACTTC.

The count of this clone is one. This chain joins TRBV11-2 and TRBJ2-7, with D perhaps matching TRBD2 (5 bases). The CDR3 is made up of 14 amino acids. The germline CDR1 and CDR2 sequences are SGHAT and FQNNGV. V lost 1 base to trimming and J lost 7 bases, with 14 bases between them. The CDR3 protein is CASSLVDREREQYF. The DNA of the CDR3 is TGTGCCAGCAGCTTAGTCGATAGGGAGAGGGAGCAGTACTTC.

The rearrangement uses TRBV27 and TRBJ2-3; 14 bases are a match to TRBD2. This CDR3 is 17 amino acids long. Germline values: CDR1 MNHEY, CDR2 SMNVEV (reference sequence). V was pared by 5 bases and J by 0 bases, with 4 bases of the junction left unmatched. Written as DNA, the CDR3 is TGTGCCAGCAGTCCTCGACTAGCGGGGGGGAGCACAGATACGCAGTATTTT. Its protein product is CASSPRLAGGSTDTQYF.

The rearrangement uses TRBV5-1 and TRBJ1-1, with D tentatively TRBD1 (5 bases). Trimming pared 4 bases from V and 1 base from J, leaving 17 bases between. The CDR3 contains 16 residues. Germline CDR1 reads SGHRS; CDR2 reads YFSETQ. The CDR3 here is CASSPSNTGRNTEAFF. The CDR3 coding sequence is TGCGCCAGCAGCCCGTCAAATACAGGTCGGAACACTGAAGCTTTCTTT.

V gene TRBV30 combines with J gene TRBJ2-5, with TRBD1 matching 8 bases. Per germline, CDR1 GTSNPN and CDR2 SVGIG (reference sequence). The V segment lost 4 bases and the J segment 4 bases; nucleotides outside the gene matches: 2. CDR3 size: 12 residues. CDR3 in amino acids: CAWTGQGETQYF. The CDR3 DNA is TGTGCCTGGACAGGACAGGGAGAGACCCAGTACTTC.

The V call is TRBV5-1, the J call TRBJ1-6; 7 bases fit TRBD1. The V segment lost 5 bases and the J segment 5 bases; nucleotides outside the gene matches: 7. CDR3 size: 15 residues. Germline CDR1 is SGHRS and CDR2 is YFSETQ. In DNA form, the CDR3 reads TGCGCCAGCAGGGTTGGCGGGACAGATAATTCACCCCTCCACTTT. Translating it yields CASRVGGTDNSPLHF.

This sequence joins TRBV11-2 and TRBJ2-7; 12 bases fit TRBD2. CDR3 length equals 18 residues. The V gene end was trimmed by 2 bases and the J gene end by 5 bases; junction bases not matched to a gene: 13. Germline V gene data show CDR1 as SGHAT and CDR2 as FQNNGV. The DNA for the CDR3 is TGTGCCAGCAGCTTATCGGGGGCCGCTAGCGGGGGGGCCCACGAGCAGTACTTC. Protein sequence: CASSLSGAASGGAHEQYF.

This rearrangement joins TRBV10-3 to TRBJ1-1; 10 bases are a match to TRBD1. This CDR3 has 14 residues. Germline CDR1 ENHRY, CDR2 SYGVKD. Trimming removed 6 bases from V and 3 bases from J; junction bases left unmatched: 4. As DNA, the CDR3 is TGTGCCATCAGGGGGACAGGGGAGCACACTGAAGCTTTCTTT. Its protein product is CAIRGTGEHTEAFF.